This paragraph covers one TCR beta chain sequence. The antigen remains undetermined. The source of the sample is a study of blood T cells in healthy people across ages. Study outcomes and limitations: Diversity figures based on one million T cells were deemed too low.

The people who gave samples were healthy Caucasians from Russia, aged roughly 6 to 100. A sample-barcoded 5' primer and a J-beta primer mix were used in a second PCR of roughly 7 to 11 cycles. Each cDNA was tagged by a template-switch adaptor containing 12 random nucleotides. There were at least 3 million CDR3-containing paired-end reads obtained from each sample. Using its own MiXCR run on the 5' RACE reads, TCRdb lists one record per CDR3 protein. The profile shows about 1.1 million distinct CDR3 sequences, around two fifths of them singletons. V shed 5 bases and J shed 4 bases, with 11 bases lying between them. There are 13 residues in the CDR3. Germline lookup yields CDR1 MNHNY and CDR2 SVGAGI (reference sequence).

V is TRBV6-6 and J is TRBJ1-2, with D unresolved. Sample: blood. This TCR was recovered from a man aged 18-30 years in good health. CDR3 amino acids: CASSPLDLYGYTF. The CDR3 DNA reads TGTGCCAGCAGTCCCCTAGACCTCTATGGCTACACCTTC.